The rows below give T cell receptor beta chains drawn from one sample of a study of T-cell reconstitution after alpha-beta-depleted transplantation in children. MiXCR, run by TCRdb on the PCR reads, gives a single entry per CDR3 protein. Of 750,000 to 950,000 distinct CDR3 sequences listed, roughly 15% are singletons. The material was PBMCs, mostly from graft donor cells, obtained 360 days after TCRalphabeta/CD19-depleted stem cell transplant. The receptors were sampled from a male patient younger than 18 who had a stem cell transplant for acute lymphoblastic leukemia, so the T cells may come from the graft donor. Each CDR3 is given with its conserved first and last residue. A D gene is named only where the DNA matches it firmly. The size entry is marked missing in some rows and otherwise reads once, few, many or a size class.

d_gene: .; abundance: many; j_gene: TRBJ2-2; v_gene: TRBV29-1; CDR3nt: TGCAGCGTCGCTACCTGGCCAGGGGTCACCGGGGAGCTGTTTTTT; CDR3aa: CSVATWPGVTGELFF
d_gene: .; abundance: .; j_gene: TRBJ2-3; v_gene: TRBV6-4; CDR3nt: TGTGCCAGCAGTGACTCAGTTGCAGATACGCAGTATTTT; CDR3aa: CASSDSVADTQYF
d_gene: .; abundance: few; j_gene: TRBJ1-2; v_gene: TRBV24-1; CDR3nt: TGTGCCACCAGTGATCCGACAGCTAACTATGGCTACACCTTC; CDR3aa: CATSDPTANYGYTF
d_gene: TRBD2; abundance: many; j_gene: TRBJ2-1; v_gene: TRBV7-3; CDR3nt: TGTGCCAGCAGTACTAGCGGGAGAAATGTAGGTGAGCAGTTCTTC; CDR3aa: CASSTSGRNVGEQFF
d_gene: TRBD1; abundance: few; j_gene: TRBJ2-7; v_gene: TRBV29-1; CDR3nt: TGCAGCGCCGACGGGATAAGACAGGGGGCGGGCGCCTACGAGCAGTACTTC; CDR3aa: CSADGIRQGAGAYEQYF
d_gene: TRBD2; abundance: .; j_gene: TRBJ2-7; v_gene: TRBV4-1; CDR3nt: TGCGCCAGCAGCCTAAGCGGGAAGAGCTCCTACGAGCAGTACTTC; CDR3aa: CASSLSGKSSYEQYF
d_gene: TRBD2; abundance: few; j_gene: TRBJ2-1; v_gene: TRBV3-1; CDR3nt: TGTGCCAGCAGCCGTACCGGGACTAGAGGCAATGAGCAGTTCTTC; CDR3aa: CASSRTGTRGNEQFF
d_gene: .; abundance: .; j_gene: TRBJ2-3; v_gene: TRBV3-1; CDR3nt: TGTGCCAGCAGCCACATGCCCGGTACGCAGTATTTT; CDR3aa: CASSHMPGTQYF
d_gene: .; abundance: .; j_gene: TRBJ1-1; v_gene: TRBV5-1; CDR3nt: TGCGCCAGCAGCCCAACAGGTTATACGTCGAACACTGAAGCTTTCTTT; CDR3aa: CASSPTGYTSNTEAFF
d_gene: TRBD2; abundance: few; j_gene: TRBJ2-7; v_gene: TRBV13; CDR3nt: TGTGCCAGCAGCTTAGGTGGTAGCGGGAGGCCCTACGAGCAGTACTTC; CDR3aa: CASSLGGSGRPYEQYF
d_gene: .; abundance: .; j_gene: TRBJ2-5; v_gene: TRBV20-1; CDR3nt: TGCAGTGCGGAGACCAGGGAAGAGACCCAGTACTTC; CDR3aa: CSAETREETQYF
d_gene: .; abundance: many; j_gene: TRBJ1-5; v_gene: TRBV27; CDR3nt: TGTGCCAGCAGTTACGGGACAATCAACCAGCCCCAGCATTTT; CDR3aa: CASSYGTINQPQHF
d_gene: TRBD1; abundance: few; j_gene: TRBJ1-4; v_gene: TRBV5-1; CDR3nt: TGCGCCAGCAGCTTCGGTCCAGGGGGCTCCGAAAAACTGTTTTTT; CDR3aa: CASSFGPGGSEKLFF
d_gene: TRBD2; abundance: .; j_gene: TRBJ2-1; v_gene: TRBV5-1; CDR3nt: TGCGCCAGCAGCTTGGAATTGGCTAGCGGGATAAATGAGCAGTTCTTC; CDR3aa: CASSLELASGINEQFF
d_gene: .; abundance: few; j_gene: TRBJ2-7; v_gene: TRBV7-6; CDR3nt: TGTGCCAGCAGCTTAGCGTACGCCTACGAGCAGTACTTC; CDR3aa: CASSLAYAYEQYF
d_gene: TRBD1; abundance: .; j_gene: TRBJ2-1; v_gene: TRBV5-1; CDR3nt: TGCGCCAGCAGCTTGGGCGGACAGGGGCTCTACAATGAGCAGTTCTTC; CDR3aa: CASSLGGQGLYNEQFF
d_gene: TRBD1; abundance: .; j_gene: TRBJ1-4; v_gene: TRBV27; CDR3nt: TGTGCCAGCAGTTTATCGACAGGGTGGAATGAAAAACTGTTTTTT; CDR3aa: CASSLSTGWNEKLFF
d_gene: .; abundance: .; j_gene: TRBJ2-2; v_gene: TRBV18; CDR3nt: TGTGCCAGTTCACGGGACTCCCACAAGAACCCCGGGGAGCTGTTTTTT; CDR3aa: CASSRDSHKNPGELFF
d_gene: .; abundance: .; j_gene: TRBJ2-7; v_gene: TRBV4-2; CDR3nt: TGTGCCAGCAGTCCGGTGACCGGGACTTATCGCGAGCAGTACTTC; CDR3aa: CASSPVTGTYREQYF
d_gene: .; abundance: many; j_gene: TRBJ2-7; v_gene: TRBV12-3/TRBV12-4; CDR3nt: TGTGCCAGCAGTCCCCTAGGCGGGATATACGAGCAGTACTTC; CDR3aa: CASSPLGGIYEQYF